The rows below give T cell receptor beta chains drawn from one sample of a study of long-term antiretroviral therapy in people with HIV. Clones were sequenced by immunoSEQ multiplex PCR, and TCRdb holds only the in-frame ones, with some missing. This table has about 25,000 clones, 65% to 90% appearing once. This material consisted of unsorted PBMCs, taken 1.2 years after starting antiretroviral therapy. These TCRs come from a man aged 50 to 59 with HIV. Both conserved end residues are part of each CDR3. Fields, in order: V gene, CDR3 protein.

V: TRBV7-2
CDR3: CASSQGLAGSYEQYF

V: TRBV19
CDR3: CASSSRSGDNEQFF

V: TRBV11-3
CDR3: CASSLDYGQPNEQFF

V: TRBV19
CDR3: CASTRTPDYGYTF

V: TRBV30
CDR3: CAWSADGSGNTIYF

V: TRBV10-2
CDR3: CASSEDRYEQYF

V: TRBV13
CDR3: CASSSQGTNEKLFF

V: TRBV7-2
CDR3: CASSSPGLRATYEQYF

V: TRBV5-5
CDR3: CASSLQSSYEQYF

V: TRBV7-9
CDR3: CASSQVPQGSGYTF

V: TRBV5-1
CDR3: CASIRGPGHEQFF

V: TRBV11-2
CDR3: CASSPRGETEAFF

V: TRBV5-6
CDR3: CASSSADTQYF

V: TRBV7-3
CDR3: CASSENGRNTGELFF

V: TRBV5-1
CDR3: CASGTGSMNTEAFF

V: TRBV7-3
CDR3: CASSSSSGTGSYNEQFF

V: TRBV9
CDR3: CASNTGDGSSYEQYF

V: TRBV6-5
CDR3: CASSSPDRTHYEQYF

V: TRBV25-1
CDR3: CASSESGVNTGELFF

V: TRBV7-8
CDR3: CASSSGVGLAGPQVPIF

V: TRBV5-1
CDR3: CASSWSNEQYF

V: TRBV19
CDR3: CASTPKGLGSSGELFF

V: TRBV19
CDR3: CASRNRGNTGELFF

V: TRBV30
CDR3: CAWSSDRANTGELFF

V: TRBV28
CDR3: CASSLFSTGDTEAFF

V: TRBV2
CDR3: CASNPYQHTEAFF

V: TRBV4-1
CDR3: CASSLPTGGTNTEAFF